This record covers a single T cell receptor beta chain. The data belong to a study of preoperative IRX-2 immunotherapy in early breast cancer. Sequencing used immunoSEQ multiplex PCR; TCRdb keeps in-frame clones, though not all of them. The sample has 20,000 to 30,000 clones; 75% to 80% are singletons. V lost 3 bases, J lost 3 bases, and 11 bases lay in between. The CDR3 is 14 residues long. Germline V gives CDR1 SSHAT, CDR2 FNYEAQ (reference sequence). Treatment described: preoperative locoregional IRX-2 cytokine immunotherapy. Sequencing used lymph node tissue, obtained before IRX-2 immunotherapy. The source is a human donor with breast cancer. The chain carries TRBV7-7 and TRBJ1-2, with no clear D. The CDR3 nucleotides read TGTGCCAGCAGCTTCGTAGGGCTGGACTATGGCTACACCTTC. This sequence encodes CASSFVGLDYGYTF.